The 19 T cell receptor beta chains reported below all come from one sample, sequenced in a study of blood T cells in healthy people across ages. The authors ran a second PCR of 7 to 11 cycles using a sample-barcoded 5' primer and a J-beta primer mix. TCRdb used MiXCR to reprocess the 5' RACE reads, holding one entry per CDR3 protein. In the table there are roughly 680,000 distinct CDR3 sequences, 49% of which are singletons. The sample taken for sequencing was blood. All receptors derive from an older woman in good health.

This rearrangement joins TRBV3-1 to TRBJ1-2, with 11 bases lining up with TRBD1. With 5 bases clipped from V and 6 bases from J, the junction kept 8 bases outside the gene matches. Germline V gene lookup returns CDR1 LGHDT and CDR2 YNNKEL (reference sequence). The CDR3 extends over 15 amino acids. CDR3 region: CASSFGTGGVHGYTF. The DNA of the CDR3 is TGTGCCAGCAGCTTCGGGACAGGGGGAGTTCATGGCTACACCTTC.

The J gene is TRBJ2-4, the V gene TRBV28, with D maybe TRBD2 (6 bases). V dropped 5 bases and J dropped 0 bases, with 17 bases sitting between them. Germline V CDR1 and CDR2: MDHEN, SYDVKM. The CDR3 sequence is 17 residues long. The CDR3 here is CASSNPGLGLAKNIQYF. The DNA for the CDR3 is TGTGCCAGCAGTAACCCGGGACTGGGGTTAGCCAAAAACATTCAGTACTTC.

The chain carries TRBV5-1 and TRBJ1-2; D not certain. The germline CDR1 and CDR2 sequences are SGHRS and YFSETQ. Trimming removed 0 bases from V and 4 bases from J, with 7 bases in between. This CDR3 region has 13 residues. CDR3 DNA: TGCGCCAGCAGCTTGGACCAGAGCTATGGCTACACCTTC. Translating gives CASSLDQSYGYTF.

The chain is built from TRBV29-1 and TRBJ2-1, with D tentatively TRBD1 (5 bases). Looked up from germline, CDR1 is SQVTM and CDR2 is ANQGSEA. The length of the CDR3 is 13 residues. The ends were cut back, 6 bases at V and 9 bases at J, with 18 bases in the middle. This CDR3 reads CSVGQTGLGEQFF. CDR3 nucleotides: TGCAGCGTGGGGCAAACGGGTCTAGGTGAGCAGTTCTTC.

This clonotype was observed many times. The CDR3: CASSFVGTAKETQYF. The CDR3 DNA follows: TGTGCCAGCAGTTTTGTTGGGACAGCAAAAGAGACCCAGTACTTC. The chain uses TRBV6-5 and TRBJ2-5; TRBD1 agrees at 7 bases. This CDR3 is 15 amino acids long. From germline, CDR1 is MNHEY and CDR2 SVGAGI. The V segment lost 4 bases and the J segment 3 bases; nucleotides outside the gene matches: 8.

CDR3 region: CASSDRGGPSSYEQYF. Written as DNA, the CDR3 is TGTGCCAGCAGTGATCGAGGGGGGCCGAGCTCCTACGAGCAGTACTTC. The chain combines TRBV6-1 with TRBJ2-7, with D perhaps TRBD1 or TRBD2 (6 bases each). In germline, CDR1 is MNHNS, CDR2 SASEGT. Trimming left V 3 bases short and J 0 bases short, with 15 bases between. This CDR3 spans 16 amino acids.

As to this clonotype: An end of the junction does not agree with germline; a read error may underlie this. The V and J genes are TRBV20-1 and TRBJ1-2; possible D gene TRBD1, 5 bases. The CDR3 has 17 amino acids. Germline lookup yields CDR1 DFQATT and CDR2 SNEGSKA (reference sequence). The CDR3 here is CGARFPGLSVQHYGYTF. The CDR3 DNA sequence: TGCGGTGCTAGGTTCCCGGGGCTTTCGGTACAACATTATGGCTACACCTTC.

In this sample, this clonotype turned up once. The chain uses TRBV19 and TRBJ2-5, with D unclear. The DNA end lines up better with TRBJ2-7; the J call may be wrong. CDR1 is LNHDA and CDR2 is SQIVND in the germline V gene (reference sequence). This CDR3 region has 13 residues. The CDR3 protein is CASSIFQGGEQYF. The CDR3 bases are TGTGCCAGTAGTATCTTTCAAGGTGGCGAGCAGTACTTC.

This chain links TRBV15 with TRBJ2-3, with TRBD2 matching over 11 bases. The V segment lost 2 bases and the J segment 10 bases; nucleotides outside the gene matches: 5. This CDR3 contains 14 residues. Germline CDR1 reads LNHNV; CDR2 reads YYDKDF (reference sequence). CDR3 coding DNA: TGTGCCACCAGCAGAATGACTAGCGGGACCGCGCAGTATTTT. Protein: CATSRMTSGTAQYF.

This clonotype was counted at least ten times. This chain connects TRBV4-2 to TRBJ1-2; D unclear. Between the trimmed V and J ends, which lost 0 bases and 7 bases, there was a span of 9 bases. Germline lookup yields CDR1 LGHNA and CDR2 YNFKEQ. The CDR3 sequence is 13 residues long. CDR3 region: CASSQDTSFGYTF. In DNA form, the CDR3 reads TGTGCCAGCAGCCAAGATACCTCCTTTGGCTACACCTTC.

Only one count was recorded for this clonotype. The V and J genes are TRBV10-3 and TRBJ2-3, with a weak D call TRBD2 (5 bases). Between the trimmed V and J ends, which lost 8 bases and 6 bases, there was a span of 15 bases. The length of the CDR3 is 13 residues. Germline CDR1 reads ENHRY; CDR2 reads SYGVKD. The CDR3 sequence is CAIGGPNTDTQYF. Here the CDR3 DNA reads TGTGCCATCGGAGGCCCCAACACGGATACGCAGTATTTT.

The gene calls are TRBV5-1 and TRBJ2-5; 8 positions match TRBD1. The J call may be mistaken, given a closer DNA end match to TRBJ2-7. CDR1 SGHRS and CDR2 YFSETQ come from the germline V gene. The CDR3 is 16 residues long. The CDR3 coding sequence is TGCGCCAGCAGCCTACCTGGGACAGGCGGTCCAGGCGAGCAGTACTTC. This encodes CASSLPGTGGPGEQYF.

This clonotype was picked up many times. The gene calls are TRBV7-6 and TRBJ2-5, with D unclear. CDR1 and CDR2 (germline): SGHVS, FNYEAQ. CDR3 length equals 14 residues. V was pared by 4 bases and J by 2 bases, with 11 bases between. CDR3 amino acids: CASSSFHGQETQYF. The CDR3 DNA follows: TGTGCCAGCAGCTCTTTCCATGGTCAAGAGACCCAGTACTTC.

CDR3 in DNA: TGTGCCAGCAGTTTATATAGGCAGGAGCAGTACTTC. Translated: CASSLYRQEQYF. This rearrangement joins TRBV28 to TRBJ2-7, with D unresolved. Looked up from germline, CDR1 is MDHEN and CDR2 is SYDVKM. V was cut by 1 base and J by 7 bases, with 8 bases left in between. This CDR3 region has 12 residues.

Here the CDR3 DNA reads TGTGCCAGCAGTGAAGAGGGACTAGCGACTCGAAGGCAGTACTTC. This translates into CASSEEGLATRRQYF. This chain connects TRBV2 to TRBJ2-7; TRBD2 agrees at 10 bases. V shed 1 base and J 9 bases; nucleotides not matched to a gene: 9. The germline CDR1 and CDR2 sequences are SNHLY and FYNNEI. The CDR3 has 15 residues. Full variable domain (rest looked up from reference TRBV2 and TRBJ2-7): EPEVTQTPSHQVTQMGQEVILRCVPISNHLYFYWYRQILGQKVEFLVSFYNNEISEKSEIFDDQFSVERPDGSNFTLKIRSTKLEDSAMYFCASSEEGLATRRQYFGPGTRLTVT.

The CDR3 region has the DNA TGTGCCAGCAGCTTAGTTTCGGGAGAAGCAGATACGCAGTATTTT. As protein: CASSLVSGEADTQYF. The V call is TRBV11-2, the J call TRBJ2-3, with a possible D match to TRBD2 (6 bases). Looked up from germline, CDR1 is SGHAT and CDR2 is FQNNGV. Trimming removed 1 base at V and 4 bases at J, with 12 bases between. The CDR3 has 15 residues.

This clonotype was found a few times. The genes are TRBV6-5 and TRBJ2-7; 10 positions agree with TRBD2. V dropped 4 bases and J dropped 0; count of bases not matched to a gene: 6. This CDR3 is built from 16 residues. Germline CDR1 and CDR2: MNHEY and SVGAGI. The CDR3 sequence is CASSSLAGDISYEQYF. Written as DNA, the CDR3 is TGTGCCAGCAGTTCTCTAGCGGGAGACATCTCCTACGAGCAGTACTTC.

In this sample, this clonotype turned up a few times. The chain carries TRBV20-1 and TRBJ2-7; the D is unclear. Germline V gives CDR1 DFQATT, CDR2 SNEGSKA (reference sequence). The CDR3 consists of 12 residues. The V gene lost 3 bases and the J gene lost 2 bases, with 8 bases spanning the gap. The CDR3 coding sequence is TGCAGTGCTAGTCCCCCAACCTACGAGCAGTACTTC. Amino acids: CSASPPTYEQYF.

This clonotype was seen just once. The rearrangement uses TRBV29-1 and TRBJ2-1; 7 nucleotides agree with TRBD1. Losses at the gene ends were 5 bases for V and 10 bases for J; bases not matched to a gene: 14. The CDR3 has 14 residues. Germline CDR1 is SQVTM and CDR2 is ANQGSEA. The CDR3 here is CSVIHRGPSYEQFF. The CDR3 DNA reads as TGCAGCGTTATACACAGGGGACCCTCCTACGAGCAGTTCTTC.